The 20 T cell receptor beta chains below were found in one sample sequenced in a study of T cell repertoires in cytomegalovirus infection. MiXCR was run by TCRdb on the reads, yielding one entry per CDR3 protein. This table holds 300,000 to 400,000 distinct CDR3 sequences, about a sixth found once. Sequencing input: PBMCs. The source is a human donor in good health (CMV status not recorded). Some clones in this sample may be carry-over from other donors' samples.

The chain recombines TRBV7-2 with TRBJ2-1; D is ambiguous. Germline CDR1 SGHTA, CDR2 FQGNSA. The CDR3 contains 14 residues. The V end was cut by 6 bases, the J end by 5 bases, with 14 bases between. The CDR3 reads CASSRDPANNEQFF. The CDR3 bases are TGTGCCAGCAGTCGAGACCCGGCTAACAATGAGCAGTTCTTC.

This clonotype has just a few counts. This chain joins TRBV25-1 and TRBJ2-1, with unresolved D. This CDR3 has 15 residues. Trimming removed 3 bases from V and 3 bases from J, with 12 bases in between. Germline values: CDR1 MGHDK, CDR2 SYGVNS. The CDR3 DNA sequence: TGTGCCAGCAGTGATCCACGGACGGGCTACAATGAGCAGTTCTTC. Amino acid sequence: CASSDPRTGYNEQFF.

This clonotype was detected a few times. The CDR3 loop is CASSQDQGAGAYNEQFF. The CDR3 DNA sequence: TGTGCCAGCAGCCAAGACCAAGGCGCGGGGGCCTACAATGAGCAGTTCTTC. This chain joins TRBV14 and TRBJ2-1; 7 bases agree with TRBD2. V gave up 0 bases and J gave up 2 bases; unmatched junction bases: 7. The CDR3 loop spans 17 amino acids. Germline V lookup: CDR1 SGHDN, CDR2 FVKESK.

This clonotype came up many times. The rearrangement joins TRBV29-1 to TRBJ2-5; 9 nucleotides align to TRBD1. CDR1 SQVTM and CDR2 ANQGSEA come from the germline V gene. The CDR3 is 13 residues long. With 5 bases clipped from V and 4 bases from J, the junction kept 5 bases outside the gene matches. CDR3 loop: CSVLQGASETQYF. CDR3 nucleotides: TGCAGCGTTCTACAGGGGGCGTCAGAGACCCAGTACTTC.

This clonotype was counted ten times or more. The V call is TRBV23-1, the J call TRBJ2-2; 9 nucleotides align to TRBD2. TRBV23-1 is classed as an ORF, of uncertain function. This CDR3 comprises 16 residues. V shed 3 bases and J 2 bases; nucleotides not matched to a gene: 4. The CDR3: CASSQETSGNTGELFF. CDR3 bases: TGCGCCAGCAGTCAGGAGACTAGCGGAAACACCGGGGAGCTGTTTTTT.

The rearrangement joins TRBV2 to TRBJ2-1; the match to TRBD2 covers 12 bases. The junction had 15 bases not matched to a gene; V was cut back by 11 bases and J by 1 base. The CDR3 runs to 18 residues. Germline CDR1 reads SNHLY; CDR2 reads FYNNEI. This CDR3 is CARVQGPSGGASYNEQFF. The CDR3 DNA is TGTGCCCGAGTACAGGGACCTAGCGGGGGGGCTTCCTACAATGAGCAGTTCTTC.

The chain has TRBV11-2 and TRBJ2-7; D is unclear. This CDR3 contains 11 residues. V lost 3 bases to trimming and J lost 5 bases, with 5 bases between them. Germline CDR1 reads SGHAT; CDR2 reads FQNNGV. The CDR3 sequence: CASSLWDEQYF. The CDR3 nucleotides read TGTGCCAGCAGCTTGTGGGACGAGCAGTACTTC.

Of note for this clonotype: A single base separates this from a much larger clone, so it may be a read error. The V call is TRBV20-1, the J call TRBJ2-1; TRBD2 matches 11 bases. The J call may be mistaken, given a closer DNA end match to TRBJ2-7. The CDR3 consists of 14 residues. Germline V gene sequence: CDR1 DFQATT, CDR2 SNEGSKA (reference sequence). CDR3 sequence reads: CSAIWTSGYNEQYF. Written as DNA, the CDR3 is TGCAGTGCCATCTGGACTAGCGGGTACAATGAGCAGTACTTC.

This clonotype was seen many times. This chain joins TRBV20-1 and TRBJ2-5; possible D gene TRBD2, 6 bases. Looked up from germline, CDR1 is DFQATT and CDR2 is SNEGSKA (reference sequence). The V and J ends lost 6 bases and 5 bases respectively, with 13 bases between them. The CDR3 loop spans 12 amino acids. CDR3 sequence (DNA): TGCAGTGCCCGGGTGGGGGGTGAGACCCAGTACTTC. Residues: CSARVGGETQYF.

The chain carries TRBV27 and TRBJ1-6; D perhaps matches TRBD1 (5 bases). This CDR3 has 15 residues. Between the trimmed V and J ends, which lost 2 bases and 5 bases, there was a span of 10 bases. CDR1 is MNHEY and CDR2 is SMNVEV in the germline V gene (reference sequence). This chain's CDR3 is CASSLRQPHNSPLHF. CDR3 nucleotide sequence: TGTGCCAGCAGTTTAAGACAGCCCCATAATTCACCCCTCCACTTT.

This clonotype came up a few times. The CDR3 is CASSSQRAGELFF. DNA for the CDR3: TGTGCCAGCAGCTCCCAGAGGGCTGGGGAGCTGTTTTTT. The chain is built from TRBV11-2 and TRBJ2-2; D is possibly TRBD2 (5 bases). The CDR3 runs to 13 residues. CDR1 is SGHAT and CDR2 is FQNNGV in the germline V gene. V was shortened by 4 bases and J by 8 bases, with 11 bases between the two germline ends.

The rearrangement joins TRBV20-1 to TRBJ1-2; unclear D gene. The CDR3 runs 12 residues. Deletions cut 6 bases from V and 8 bases from J, with 16 bases between. Germline V gene sequence: CDR1 DFQATT, CDR2 SNEGSKA (reference sequence). CDR3 sequence (DNA): TGCAGTGCCCAAAGAGTAGGCTGGGGCTACACCTTC. Protein sequence: CSAQRVGWGYTF.

J is TRBJ1-1 and V is TRBV6-5; possibly TRBD1 for D (5 bases). The V end lost 8 bases, the J end lost 5 bases, and 9 bases lay between the germline ends. This CDR3 is built from 11 residues. The germline V gene encodes CDR1 MNHEY and CDR2 SVGAGI. The CDR3 loop is CASHGGTEAFF. The CDR3, as DNA: TGTGCCAGCCACGGGGGGACTGAAGCTTTCTTT.

This chain uses TRBV9 with TRBJ2-5; either TRBD1 or TRBD2 may supply D (5 bases each). The CDR3 runs 14 residues. V lost 0 bases and J 5 bases, leaving 11 bases between the germline ends. Looked up from germline, CDR1 is SGDLS and CDR2 is YYNGEE. As DNA, the CDR3 is TGTGCCAGCAGCGTAGCCGGGACGGCGGAGACCCAGTACTTC. Amino acid sequence: CASSVAGTAETQYF.

A few counts support this clonotype. The chain couples TRBV6-2 or TRBV6-3 to TRBJ2-3, with 11 bases identical to TRBD2. Germline V lookup: CDR1 MNHEY, CDR2 SVGEGT. V gave up 6 bases and J gave up 0 bases; unmatched junction bases: 2. The CDR3 spans 15 residues. The CDR3 coding sequence is TGTGCCAGCAGACTAGCGGGAGATAGCACAGATACGCAGTATTTT. Translated: CASRLAGDSTDTQYF.

This clonotype was observed at least ten times. The gene calls are TRBV7-6 and TRBJ1-6, with TRBD1 matching over 7 bases. The J segment lost 4 bases and the V segment lost 5 bases, leaving 8 bases of the junction unmatched. Germline V gives CDR1 SGHVS, CDR2 FNYEAQ. The CDR3 sequence is 16 residues long. The CDR3 here is CASSPRDRSYNSPLHF. For the CDR3, the DNA is TGTGCCAGCAGCCCTAGGGACAGATCATATAATTCACCCCTCCACTTT.

This clonotype has a handful of counts. The chain is built from TRBV12-3 or TRBV12-4 and TRBJ2-1; TRBD2 matches at 9 bases. With V trimmed by 3 bases and J by 3 bases, 6 bases remained unmatched. CDR3 length: 16 residues. The CDR3 loop reads CASSLARLAVYNEQFF. As DNA, the CDR3 is TGTGCCAGCAGTTTGGCCCGACTAGCGGTCTACAATGAGCAGTTCTTC.

The V call is TRBV18, the J call TRBJ2-1, with 13 bases lining up with TRBD2. Trimming cost V 2 bases and J 8 bases; bases outside gene matches: 12. The length of the CDR3 is 18 residues. The germline V gene has CDR1 KGHSH and CDR2 LQKENI. CDR3 amino acids: CASSPFTGTSGNEDEQFF. In DNA, the CDR3 is TGTGCCAGCTCACCATTTACCGGGACTAGCGGGAATGAGGATGAGCAGTTCTTC.

The table lists this clonotype with a few counts. The rearrangement links TRBV10-2 to TRBJ2-5, with 8 bases fitting TRBD1. The V segment lost 10 bases and the J segment 6 bases; nucleotides outside the gene matches: 7. CDR1 and CDR2 (germline): WSHSY, SAAADI. The CDR3 is 12 amino acids. The CDR3 sequence: CATGQGSKTQYF. The CDR3 DNA follows: TGCGCCACCGGACAGGGTTCGAAGACCCAGTACTTC.

In this sample, this clonotype turned up a few times. The CDR3 region has the DNA TGTGCCAGCAGTTCCGTCGACAGTTTTGAAGCTTTCTTT. Translating gives CASSSVDSFEAFF. V gene TRBV28 combines with J gene TRBJ1-1; perhaps TRBD1 as D (5 bases). The length of the CDR3 is 13 residues. Per the germline V gene, CDR1 is MDHEN and CDR2 is SYDVKM. The V and J ends lost 4 bases and 7 bases respectively, with 13 bases between them.